This TCR beta chain was sequenced during a study of T cell responses to AZD1222 COVID-19 vaccine. Study-wide background: Combined were second doses at about 4 or about 12 weeks.

Trimming removed 4 bases from V and 4 bases from J; junction bases left unmatched: 0. The CDR3 has 15 amino acids. Germline V gene sequence: CDR1 MRHNA, CDR2 SNTAGT. Comments on this clone: The antigen remains unidentified.

The assay was immunoSEQ multiplex PCR, and TCRdb's table has in-frame clones only and misses some. The sample gives roughly 120,000 clones, around 89% of which show up once; about 3.5% is in the top ten. Overall study results and limits: Regions left unmutated in variants are reportedly the target of nearly half of spike-specific TCRs. Possibly, clonal diversity was underestimated; donors were largely white British and included more females. Mapped onto spike, vaccine-associated CD4 TCRs spanned it and were dominant at 160-218 and 743-854.

The receptor was isolated from an adult in good health. Source: peripheral blood, taken on day 0 of AZD1222 vaccination. V gene TRBV6-4 combines with J gene TRBJ2-3; TRBD2 aligns across 15 bases. The CDR3 bases are TGTGCCAGCAGTGGGACTAGCGGGGGGGCAGATACGCAGTATTTT. This codes for CASSGTSGGADTQYF.